The 6 T cell receptor beta chains given below trace back to one sample, sequenced in a study of blood T cell repertoires in COVID-19. Generated by immunoSEQ multiplex PCR, the TCRdb table keeps only in-frame clones and is missing some. Of more than 85,000 clones in the sample, more than 75% were seen once. Source material: peripheral blood. These TCRs come from a human donor in a cohort sampled during active COVID-19.

The chain joins TRBV5-1 to TRBJ2-5, with 9 nucleotides matching TRBD2. The J segment lost 4 bases and the V segment lost 0 bases, leaving 7 bases of the junction unmatched. Per the germline V gene, CDR1 is SGHRS and CDR2 is YFSETQ. The CDR3 is made up of 16 amino acids. The CDR3 coding sequence is TGCGCCAGCAGCTTGGCGGGCGGGGGGGGCTCAGAGACCCAGTACTTC. Amino acid sequence: CASSLAGGGGSETQYF.

The table lists this clone with a count of one. This chain uses TRBV7-6 with TRBJ2-1, with 7 nucleotides matching TRBD2. The germline gives CDR1 SGHVS, CDR2 FNYEAQ. The CDR3 runs 13 residues. Trimming took 0 bases from V and 9 from J; bases not matched to a gene: 2. For the CDR3, the DNA is TGTGCCAGCAGCTTAGCGGGAGGGGTTGAGCAGTTCTTC. This translates into CASSLAGGVEQFF.

CDR3 region: CASSVQGSSTDTQYF. The CDR3 DNA reads TGTGCCAGCAGTGTACAGGGTTCTAGCACAGATACGCAGTATTTT. V and J are TRBV25-1 and TRBJ2-3; D perhaps matches TRBD1 (6 bases). The CDR3 is 15 amino acids. Germline V gene data show CDR1 as MGHDK and CDR2 as SYGVNS. Deletions cut 4 bases from V and 0 bases from J, with 11 bases between.

DNA for the CDR3: TGTGCCAGCTCCTCGACAAATGAGCAGTTCTTC. Translating it yields CASSSTNEQFF. The chain joins TRBV18 to TRBJ2-1; D remains unclear. V dropped 6 bases and J dropped 7 bases, with 7 bases sitting between them. Germline V lookup: CDR1 KGHSH, CDR2 LQKENI. The length of the CDR3 is 11 residues.

The chain is built from TRBV7-9 and TRBJ2-7; 9 bases fit TRBD1. Germline V gene lookup returns CDR1 SEHNR and CDR2 FQNEAQ (reference sequence). V lost 7 bases and J lost 4; bases outside the gene matches: 8. The CDR3 sequence is 14 residues long. CDR3 residues: CASNLGQGPYEQYF. In DNA form, the CDR3 reads TGTGCCAGCAACCTCGGACAGGGGCCTTACGAGCAGTACTTC. The whole variable domain, filled in from reference TRBV7-9 and TRBJ2-7, reads DTGVSQNPRHKITKRGQNVTFRCDPISEHNRLYWYRQTLGQGPEFLTYFQNEAQLEKSRLLSDRFSAERPKGSFSTLEIQRTEQGDSAMYLCASNLGQGPYEQYFGPGTRLTVT.

The chain links TRBV4-1 to TRBJ1-2, with 10 bases lining up with TRBD1. V shed 1 base and J 7 bases; nucleotides not matched to a gene: 3. The CDR3 runs to 14 residues. Looked up from germline, CDR1 is MGHRA and CDR2 is YSYEKL. The CDR3 is CASSQAGQGTGYTF. The CDR3 nucleotides are TGCGCCAGCAGCCAAGCGGGACAGGGGACTGGCTACACCTTC.